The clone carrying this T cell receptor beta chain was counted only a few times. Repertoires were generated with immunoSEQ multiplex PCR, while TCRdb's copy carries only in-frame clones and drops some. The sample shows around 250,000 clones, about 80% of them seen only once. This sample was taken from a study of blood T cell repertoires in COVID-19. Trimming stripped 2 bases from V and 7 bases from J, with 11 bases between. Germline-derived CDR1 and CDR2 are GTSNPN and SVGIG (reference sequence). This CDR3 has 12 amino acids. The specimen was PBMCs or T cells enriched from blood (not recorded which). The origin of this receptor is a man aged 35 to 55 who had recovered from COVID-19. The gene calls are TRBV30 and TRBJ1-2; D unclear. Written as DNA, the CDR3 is TGTGCCTGGAGTAGGCAGGCGGGTGGCTACACCTTC. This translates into CAWSRQAGGYTF.